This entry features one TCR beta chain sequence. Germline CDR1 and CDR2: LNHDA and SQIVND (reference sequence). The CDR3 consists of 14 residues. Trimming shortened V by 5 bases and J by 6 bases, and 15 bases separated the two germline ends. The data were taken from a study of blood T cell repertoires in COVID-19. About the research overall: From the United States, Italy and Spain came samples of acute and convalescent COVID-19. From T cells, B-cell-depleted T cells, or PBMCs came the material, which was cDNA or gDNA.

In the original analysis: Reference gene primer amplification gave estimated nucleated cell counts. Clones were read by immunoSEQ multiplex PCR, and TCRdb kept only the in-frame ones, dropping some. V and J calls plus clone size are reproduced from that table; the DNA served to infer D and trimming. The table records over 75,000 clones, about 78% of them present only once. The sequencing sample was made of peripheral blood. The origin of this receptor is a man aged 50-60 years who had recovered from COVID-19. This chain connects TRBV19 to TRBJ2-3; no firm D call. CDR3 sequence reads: CASSRTDLQDTQYF. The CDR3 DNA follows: TGTGCCAGTAGTCGCACAGACCTCCAGGATACGCAGTATTTT.